Below are 18 T cell receptor beta chains sequenced from a single sample in a study of CD8+ T cells in alopecia areata. RNA extraction and reverse transcription yielded cDNA as sequencing template. The table came from immunoSEQ multiplex PCR; TCRdb's copy has only in-frame clones and leaves some out. The data show around 300,000 clones, about 60% seen once. Regarding treatment: oral pan-JAK inhibitor, 5-10 mg twice daily. Sequencing used CD4+ T cells sorted from blood, obtained around week 52, from a patient treated with tofacitinib. The receptors here all came from a human donor with alopecia areata.

This sequence joins TRBV29-1 and TRBJ1-1; no clear D gene. With 6 bases removed from V and 10 bases from J, the gap between germline ends came to 15 bases. The V gene's germline CDR1 is SQVTM and CDR2 ANQGSEA. The CDR3 runs to 11 residues. CDR3 in amino acids: CSVRISFGAFF. The CDR3 DNA follows: TGCAGCGTACGGATCTCCTTCGGAGCTTTCTTT. Based on the CDR3 plus reference TRBV29-1 and TRBJ1-1, the full variable domain is SAVISQKPSRDICQRGTSLTIQCQVDSQVTMMFWYRQQPGQSLTLIATANQGSEATYESGFVIDKFPISRPNLTFSTLTVSNMSPEDSSIYLCSVRISFGAFFGQGTRLTVV.

This sequence joins TRBV13 and TRBJ1-1, with D possibly matching TRBD1 (6 bases). V lost 7 bases, J lost 4 bases, and 19 bases lay in between. The CDR3 length is 15 residues. CDR1 is PRHDT and CDR2 is FYEKMQ in the germline V gene (reference sequence). The CDR3 sequence: CASIRVTGPGTEAFF. Written as DNA, the CDR3 is TGTGCCAGCATTAGGGTCACAGGGCCTGGCACTGAAGCTTTCTTT.

This chain uses TRBV9 with TRBJ2-3, with a possible D match to TRBD1 (6 bases). The CDR3 is 15 residues long. Germline V gene sequence: CDR1 SGDLS, CDR2 YYNGEE. V gave up 4 bases and J gave up 3 bases, with 15 bases separating them. The CDR3 DNA reads as TGTGCCAGCAGCTTTCAAGGGGGTGCTACAGATACGCAGTATTTT. Translation gives CASSFQGGATDTQYF.

A note on this clone: The sample holds other DNA sequences that translate to the same CDR3. The V and J genes are TRBV5-1 and TRBJ2-6; D remains unclear. This CDR3 comprises 14 residues. V was clipped by 0 bases and J by 2 bases, with 3 bases between them. CDR1 and CDR2 (germline): SGHRS, YFSETQ. The CDR3 is CASSLVAGANVLTF. CDR3 bases: TGCGCCAGCAGCTTGGTAGCTGGGGCCAACGTCCTGACTTTC.

The chain carries TRBV5-1 and TRBJ2-1; TRBD2 aligns across 7 bases. V shed 0 bases and J 6 bases; nucleotides not matched to a gene: 6. The CDR3 covers 15 residues. CDR1 and CDR2 from the germline V gene are SGHRS and YFSETQ. For the CDR3, the DNA is TGCGCCAGCAGCTTGGAGCCCGGCGGGGGCAATGAGCAGTTCTTC. As protein: CASSLEPGGGNEQFF.

The genes are TRBV5-1 and TRBJ2-6; 10 bases are a match to TRBD1. With 4 bases clipped from V and 0 bases from J, the junction kept 7 bases outside the gene matches. The CDR3 extends over 18 amino acids. The germline CDR1 and CDR2 sequences are SGHRS and YFSETQ. The CDR3 sequence is CASSKGQGPRSGANVLTF. The CDR3 DNA is TGCGCCAGCAGCAAGGGACAGGGGCCCCGCTCTGGGGCCAACGTCCTGACTTTC.

This chain connects TRBV29-1 to TRBJ1-2, with D possibly TRBD1 on 5 matching bases. The CDR3 extends over 11 amino acids. Germline assignment: CDR1 SQVTM and CDR2 ANQGSEA. V lost 3 bases to trimming and J lost 5 bases, with 7 bases between them. For the CDR3, the DNA is TGCAGCGTTGACTCAGGGTATGGCTACACCTTC. This translates into CSVDSGYGYTF. The full variable domain, in which reference TRBV29-1 and TRBJ1-2 provide the parts outside the CDR3, is SAVISQKPSRDICQRGTSLTIQCQVDSQVTMMFWYRQQPGQSLTLIATANQGSEATYESGFVIDKFPISRPNLTFSTLTVSNMSPEDSSIYLCSVDSGYGYTFGSGTRLTVV.

The rearrangement joins TRBV15 to TRBJ1-5; D is undetermined. CDR1 LNHNV and CDR2 YYDKDF come from the germline V gene (reference sequence). Trimming took 0 bases from V and 7 from J, leaving 16 bases between them. The CDR3 loop spans 16 amino acids. Here the CDR3 reads CATSRDNNPGGQPQHF. The CDR3 DNA is TGTGCCACCAGCAGAGATAACAATCCGGGAGGGCAGCCCCAGCATTTT.

The chain joins TRBV5-1 to TRBJ2-3; D is unresolved. The CDR3 has 13 amino acids. The ends were cut back, 2 bases at V and 0 bases at J, with 4 bases in the middle. The V gene's germline CDR1 is SGHRS and CDR2 YFSETQ. The CDR3 DNA sequence: TGCGCCAGCAGCTTTGGAAGCACAGATACGCAGTATTTT. Protein product: CASSFGSTDTQYF.

As for this clone: The same CDR3 is also encoded by other DNA sequences in this sample. The chain joins TRBV30 to TRBJ2-1, with no clear D. This CDR3 comprises 12 residues. Germline CDR1 and CDR2: GTSNPN and SVGIG (reference sequence). Trimming shortened V by 0 bases and J by 5 bases, and 5 bases separated the two germline ends. CDR3 sequence reads: CAWSVTDNEQFF. CDR3 in DNA: TGTGCCTGGAGTGTAACCGACAATGAGCAGTTCTTC.

V usage is TRBV30 and J usage is TRBJ1-5; D possibly corresponds to TRBD1 (5 bases). CDR3 size: 15 residues. Trimming took off 3 bases at V and 2 bases at J, with 14 bases between the two ends. Germline V gene lookup returns CDR1 GTSNPN and CDR2 SVGIG (reference sequence). As DNA, the CDR3 is TGTGCCTGGAGGCACGGGGCGAGGGGCAATCAGCCCCAGCATTTT. This translates into CAWRHGARGNQPQHF.

This clone has only a few counts. This chain links TRBV15 with TRBJ1-1; 7 bases are a match to TRBD1. After removal of 1 base from V and 7 bases from J, the junction contained 9 bases not matched to a gene. Germline CDR1 is LNHNV and CDR2 is YYDKDF (reference sequence). The CDR3 sequence is 15 residues long. For the CDR3, the DNA is TGTGCCACCAGCAGAGTAGTCCGTTGGGACAGTGAAGCTTTCTTT. Its protein product is CATSRVVRWDSEAFF.

As concerns this clone: At one boundary the junction diverges from the germline segment, which might be a read error. The genes are TRBV6-1 and TRBJ1-5; D not certain. CDR1 and CDR2 from the germline V gene are MNHNS and SASEGT. The CDR3 length is 12 residues. CDR3 residues: CASSEVTQPQHF. The DNA for the CDR3 is TGTGCCAGCAGCGAAGTCACTCAGCCCCAGCATTTT.

The genes are TRBV29-1 and TRBJ1-1, with D possibly matching TRBD1 (5 bases). Looked up from germline, CDR1 is SQVTM and CDR2 is ANQGSEA. The V and J ends lost 4 bases and 3 bases respectively, with 9 bases between them. The CDR3 spans 12 residues. CDR3 in amino acids: CSVADMYTEAFF. The DNA for the CDR3 is TGCAGCGTTGCGGACATGTACACTGAAGCTTTCTTT.

The CDR3 DNA reads TGCGCCAGCAGCTTGATGTCGGGATCTGGGGCCAACGTCCTGACTTTC. It is translated as CASSLMSGSGANVLTF. This rearrangement joins TRBV5-1 to TRBJ2-6; tentative D call: TRBD2 (5 bases). Germline V gives CDR1 SGHRS, CDR2 YFSETQ. The V gene lost 1 base and the J gene lost 1 base, with 9 bases spanning the gap. The CDR3 contains 16 residues.

This clone was recorded a few times. The V gene is TRBV2, the J gene TRBJ2-7; TRBD2 aligns across 7 bases. J lost 1 base, V lost 7 bases, and 4 bases had no gene match. The CDR3 is 13 residues long. Germline V CDR1 and CDR2: SNHLY, FYNNEI. DNA of the CDR3: TGTGCCAGCAAAGGGGAGGGTTCCTACGAGCAGTACTTC. This encodes CASKGEGSYEQYF.

J is TRBJ2-1 and V is TRBV29-1; the D gene could be TRBD1 or TRBD2 (5 bases each). Per germline, CDR1 SQVTM and CDR2 ANQGSEA. Trimming removed 4 bases at V and 6 bases at J, with 19 bases between. This CDR3 contains 15 residues. In DNA form, the CDR3 reads TGCAGCGTTGTTGGGACGGCGTTGTCGGGCAATGAGCAGTTCTTC. Its translation is CSVVGTALSGNEQFF.

This clone was recorded a few times. The chain uses TRBV4-3 and TRBJ2-5, with D unclear. The ends were cut back, 1 base at V and 5 bases at J, with 11 bases in the middle. CDR3 size: 14 residues. Germline CDR1 reads LGHNA; CDR2 reads YSLEER. The CDR3 sequence is CASSQGQRVETQYF. Written as DNA, the CDR3 is TGCGCCAGCAGCCAAGGTCAAAGGGTCGAGACCCAGTACTTC.